These 11 T cell receptor beta chains came from one sample sequenced in a study of blood T cells in healthy people across ages. Sample-barcoded 5' priming and a J-beta primer mix drove a second PCR of about 6 to 12 cycles. TCRdb recomputed calls from the 5' RACE reads with MiXCR, one row per CDR3 protein. Of around 1,000,000 distinct CDR3 sequences in the sample, 25% were seen once. A further study also used this sample, focusing on T cells of mothers and their children.

Material for sequencing was blood. The source of these receptors is a girl aged 2 to 10 in good health.

The chain has TRBV10-3 and TRBJ1-1, with D perhaps TRBD1 (6 bases). The CDR3 runs 15 residues. V lost 0 bases and J lost 4, with 12 bases in between. CDR1 is ENHRY and CDR2 is SYGVKD in the germline V gene. The CDR3 is CAISESGGTGTEAFF. CDR3 bases: TGTGCCATCAGTGAGTCAGGGGGGACGGGCACTGAAGCTTTCTTT.

J is TRBJ2-7 and V is TRBV12-3 or TRBV12-4; 7 nucleotides line up with TRBD2. The ends lost 8 bases at V and 4 bases at J; junction bases unmatched: 8. This CDR3 is 13 amino acids long. CDR3 protein: CASGRLADYEQYF. For the CDR3, the DNA is TGTGCCAGCGGGCGCCTAGCGGATTACGAGCAGTACTTC.

The table lists this clonotype with many counts. The J gene is TRBJ2-5, the V gene TRBV4-2; 9 bases match TRBD2. The ends lost 1 base at V and 3 bases at J; junction bases unmatched: 0. In germline, CDR1 is LGHNA, CDR2 YNFKEQ. The length of the CDR3 is 14 residues. The CDR3 region has the DNA TGTGCCAGCAGCCAAGGACTAGCGGAAGAGACCCAGTACTTC. Translating gives CASSQGLAEETQYF.

The genes are TRBV10-2 and TRBJ2-3, with 10 bases matching TRBD1. The CDR3 length is 16 residues. Germline V CDR1 and CDR2: WSHSY, SAAADI. The trim removed 2 bases at V and 7 bases at J, leaving 9 bases unmatched. The CDR3 is CASSELWDRGPHTQYF. The CDR3 nucleotides read TGCGCCAGCAGTGAGCTGTGGGACAGGGGACCCCATACGCAGTATTTT.

About this clonotype: A read error may produce the germline difference seen at one junction end. The CDR3 DNA is TGTGCCAGCAGCGGGACAGGGGAAGGGTTGTTTGCTGGGGCCAACGTCCTGACCTTC. This gives the protein CASSGTGEGLFAGANVLTF. The chain links TRBV2 to TRBJ2-6, with 10 nucleotides matching TRBD1. CDR3 length: 19 residues. Germline V gene sequence: CDR1 SNHLY, CDR2 FYNNEI.

V is TRBV6-5 and J is TRBJ2-7; D is unresolved. CDR3 length: 14 amino acids. Germline CDR1 reads MNHEY; CDR2 reads SVGAGI. V dropped 2 bases and J dropped 0 bases, with 8 bases sitting between them. The CDR3 DNA sequence: TGTGCCAGCAGTTACGTCCGGGCCTCCTACGAGCAGTACTTC. Its translation is CASSYVRASYEQYF.

The chain links TRBV7-9 to TRBJ2-7, with a weak D call TRBD2 (5 bases). This CDR3 region has 14 residues. V lost 2 bases, J lost 3 bases, and 11 bases lay in between. CDR1 is SEHNR, CDR2 FQNEAQ, per germline (reference sequence). CDR3 sequence reads: CASSLSRESYEQYF. For the CDR3, the DNA is TGTGCCAGCAGCTTAAGTCGGGAAAGCTACGAGCAGTACTTC.

In its sample, this clonotype was seen a few times. This sequence joins TRBV29-1 and TRBJ2-6, with a weak D call TRBD1 (6 bases). The CDR3 extends over 16 amino acids. V was cut by 5 bases and J by 2 bases, with 16 bases left in between. Germline assignment: CDR1 SQVTM and CDR2 ANQGSEA. The CDR3 DNA reads TGCAGCGTTACACCTGACGAGGGGGCTGGGGCCAACGTCCTGACTTTC. It translates to CSVTPDEGAGANVLTF.

This clonotype showed up many times. J is TRBJ2-6 and V is TRBV19; no reliable D call. In germline, CDR1 is LNHDA, CDR2 SQIVND (reference sequence). V was pared by 6 bases and J by 3 bases, with 12 bases between. This CDR3 spans 15 amino acids. The CDR3 region is CASSPSSNGANVLTF. DNA for the CDR3: TGTGCCAGTAGCCCTTCCTCTAATGGGGCCAACGTCCTGACTTTC.

This clonotype was detected a few times. The J gene is TRBJ2-1, the V gene TRBV10-1; 8 bases are shared with TRBD2. The last part of the DNA fits TRBJ2-7 better; the J call may be wrong. The CDR3 is 13 residues long. Germline V CDR1 and CDR2: WNHNN, SYGVQD (reference sequence). CDR3 nucleotides: TGCGCCAGCAGTGATAGCGGGGACAACGAGCAGTACTTC. Protein: CASSDSGDNEQYF.

This chain uses TRBV4-1 with TRBJ1-5; D possibly corresponds to TRBD1 (6 bases). CDR1 MGHRA and CDR2 YSYEKL come from the germline V gene. Trimming shortened V by 4 bases and J by 2 bases, and 27 bases separated the two germline ends. This CDR3 region has 20 residues. The CDR3 loop is CASSPSPYRVRQDGNQPQHF. In DNA, the CDR3 is TGCGCCAGCAGCCCTTCCCCTTACAGGGTAAGACAGGACGGCAATCAGCCCCAGCATTTT.